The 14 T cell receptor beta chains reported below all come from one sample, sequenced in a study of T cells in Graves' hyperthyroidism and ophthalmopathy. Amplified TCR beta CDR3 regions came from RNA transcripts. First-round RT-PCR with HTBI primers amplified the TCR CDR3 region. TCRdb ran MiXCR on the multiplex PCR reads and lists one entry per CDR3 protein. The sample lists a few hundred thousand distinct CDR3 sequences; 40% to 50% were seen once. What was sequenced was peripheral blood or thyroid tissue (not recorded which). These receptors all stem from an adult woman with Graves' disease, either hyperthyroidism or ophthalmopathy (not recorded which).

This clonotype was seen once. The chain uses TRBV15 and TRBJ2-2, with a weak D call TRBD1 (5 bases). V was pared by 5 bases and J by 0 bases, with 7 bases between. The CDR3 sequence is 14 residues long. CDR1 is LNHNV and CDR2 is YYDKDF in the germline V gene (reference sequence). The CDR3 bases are TGTGCCACCAGCCAGGGTCCGAACACCGGGGAGCTGTTTTTT. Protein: CATSQGPNTGELFF.

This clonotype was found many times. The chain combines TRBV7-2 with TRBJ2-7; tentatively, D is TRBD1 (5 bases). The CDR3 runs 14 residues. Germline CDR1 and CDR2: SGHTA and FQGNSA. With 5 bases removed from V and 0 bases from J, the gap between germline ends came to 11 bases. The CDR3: CASSQGPASYEQYF. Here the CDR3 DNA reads TGTGCCAGCAGCCAGGGCCCAGCCTCCTACGAGCAGTACTTC.

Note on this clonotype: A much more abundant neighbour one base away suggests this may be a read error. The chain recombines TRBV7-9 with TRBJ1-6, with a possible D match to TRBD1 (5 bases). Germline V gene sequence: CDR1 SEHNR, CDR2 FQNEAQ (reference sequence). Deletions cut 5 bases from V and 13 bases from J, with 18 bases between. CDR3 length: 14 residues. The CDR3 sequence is CASSPGTASQPLHF. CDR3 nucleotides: TGTGCCAGCAGCCCCGGGACCGCCAGCCAGCCCCTCCACTTT.

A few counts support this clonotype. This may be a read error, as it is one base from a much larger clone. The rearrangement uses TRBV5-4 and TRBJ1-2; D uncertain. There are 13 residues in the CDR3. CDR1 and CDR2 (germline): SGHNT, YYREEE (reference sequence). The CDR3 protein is CAGSLSSNYGYTF. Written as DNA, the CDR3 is TGTGCCGGCAGCTTGTCATCCAACTATGGCTACACCTTC.

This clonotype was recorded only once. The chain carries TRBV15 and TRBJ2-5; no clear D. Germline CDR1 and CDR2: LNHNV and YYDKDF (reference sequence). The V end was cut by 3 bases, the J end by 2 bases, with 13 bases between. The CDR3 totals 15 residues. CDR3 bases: TGTGCCACCAGCAGCGGGCGGCGCTATCAAGAGACCCAGTACTTC. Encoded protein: CATSSGRRYQETQYF.

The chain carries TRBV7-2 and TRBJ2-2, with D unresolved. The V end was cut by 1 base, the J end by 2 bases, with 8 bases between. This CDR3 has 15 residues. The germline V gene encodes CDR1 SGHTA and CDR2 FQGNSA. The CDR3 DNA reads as TGTGCCAGCAGCTTAGTATCTCGAAACACCGGGGAGCTGTTTTTT. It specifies CASSLVSRNTGELFF.

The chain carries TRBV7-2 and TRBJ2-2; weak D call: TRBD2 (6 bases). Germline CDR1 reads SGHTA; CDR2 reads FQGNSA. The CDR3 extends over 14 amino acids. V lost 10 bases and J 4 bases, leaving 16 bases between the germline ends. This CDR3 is CATPRQAGTGELFF. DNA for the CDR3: TGTGCCACCCCGAGACAAGCGGGCACCGGGGAGCTGTTTTTT.

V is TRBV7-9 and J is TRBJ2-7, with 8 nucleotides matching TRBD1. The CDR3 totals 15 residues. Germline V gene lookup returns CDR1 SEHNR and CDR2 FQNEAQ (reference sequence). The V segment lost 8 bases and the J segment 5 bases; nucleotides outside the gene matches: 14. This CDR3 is CASSPPGQGFNEQYF. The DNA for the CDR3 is TGTGCCAGCTCACCACCCGGACAGGGCTTTAACGAGCAGTACTTC. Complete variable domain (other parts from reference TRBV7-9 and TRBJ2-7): DTGVSQNPRHKITKRGQNVTFRCDPISEHNRLYWYRQTLGQGPEFLTYFQNEAQLEKSRLLSDRFSAERPKGSFSTLEIQRTEQGDSAMYLCASSPPGQGFNEQYFGPGTRLTVT.

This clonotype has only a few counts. The CDR3: CAISEGSDYGYTF. The CDR3 DNA sequence: TGTGCCATCAGTGAGGGGTCGGACTATGGCTACACCTTC. This chain uses TRBV10-3 with TRBJ1-2, with D unresolved. The CDR3 loop spans 13 amino acids. Germline CDR1 ENHRY, CDR2 SYGVKD. V shed 2 bases and J shed 3 bases, with 7 bases lying between them.

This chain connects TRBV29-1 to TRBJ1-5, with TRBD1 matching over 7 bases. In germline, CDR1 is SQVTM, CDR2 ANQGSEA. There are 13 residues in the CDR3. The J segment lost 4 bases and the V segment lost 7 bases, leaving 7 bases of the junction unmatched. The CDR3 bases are TGCAGCGCGTCGACAGGGAGAAATCAGCCCCAGCATTTT. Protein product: CSASTGRNQPQHF.

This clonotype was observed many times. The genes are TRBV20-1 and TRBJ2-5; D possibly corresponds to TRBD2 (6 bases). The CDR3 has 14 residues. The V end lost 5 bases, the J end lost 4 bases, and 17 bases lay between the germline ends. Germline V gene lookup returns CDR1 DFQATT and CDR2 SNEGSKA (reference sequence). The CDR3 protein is CSAPLGGSRETQYF. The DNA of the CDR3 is TGCAGTGCTCCTCTGGGGGGTTCGAGAGAGACCCAGTACTTC.

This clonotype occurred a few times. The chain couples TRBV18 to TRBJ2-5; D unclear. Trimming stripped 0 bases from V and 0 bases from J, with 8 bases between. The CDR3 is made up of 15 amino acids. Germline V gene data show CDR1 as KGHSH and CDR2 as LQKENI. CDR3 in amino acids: CASSPPSVHQETQYF. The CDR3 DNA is TGTGCCAGCTCACCACCCAGCGTCCACCAAGAGACCCAGTACTTC.

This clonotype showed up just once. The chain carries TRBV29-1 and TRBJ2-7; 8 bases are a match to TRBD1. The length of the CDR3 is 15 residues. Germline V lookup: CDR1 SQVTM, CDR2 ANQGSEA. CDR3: CSASSPRQGIYEQYF. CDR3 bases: TGCAGTGCTAGTTCCCCGCGACAGGGGATTTACGAGCAGTACTTC.

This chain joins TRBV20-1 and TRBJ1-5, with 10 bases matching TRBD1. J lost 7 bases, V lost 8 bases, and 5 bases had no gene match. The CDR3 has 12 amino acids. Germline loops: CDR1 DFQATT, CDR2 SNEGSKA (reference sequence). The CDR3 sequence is CSSGTGEQPQHF. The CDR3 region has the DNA TGCAGTAGTGGGACAGGGGAACAGCCCCAGCATTTT.